This T cell receptor beta chain was sequenced for a study of T cell clonality in common variable immunodeficiency. Study observations and caveats: In common variable immunodeficiency, TCR beta chains reportedly carried fewer deletions and N-nucleotide insertions. T cell subpopulation sequencing would be needed to explain CVID clonality.

This clone was counted between two and nine times. The antigen is not known. Coverage ceases 3 residues before the CDR3 finishes, and the germline J gene fills in the end. CVID and control samples used equivalent genomic DNA input. This table comes from immunoSEQ multiplex PCR, and its TCRdb copy is limited to in-frame clones, with some not included. This sample has around 25,000 clones and no singletons, with about 24% in the ten largest. The CDR3 runs to 15 residues. Germline V gives CDR1 SGHTA, CDR2 FQGNSA. Trimming cost V 7 bases and J 9 bases, with 19 bases left between them. The CVID group had some 15 females and 29 males, mean age around 40.

Sequenced material: peripheral blood mononuclear cells. The clonotype comes from a human donor with common variable immunodeficiency. The gene calls are TRBV7-2 and TRBJ1-6; D is perhaps TRBD1 (6 bases). The CDR3 reads CASTKGVSGLSPLHF. The sequenced CDR3 bases are TGTGCCAGCACCAAGGGGGTATCAGGCCTTTCACCC. The variable domain in full, completed from reference TRBV7-2 and TRBJ1-6, reads GAGVSQSPSNKVTEKGKDVELRCDPISGHTALYWYRQSLGQGLEFLIYFQGNSAPDKSGLPSDRFSAERTGGSVSTLTIQRTQQEDSAVYLCASTKGVSGLSPLHFGNGTRLTVT.